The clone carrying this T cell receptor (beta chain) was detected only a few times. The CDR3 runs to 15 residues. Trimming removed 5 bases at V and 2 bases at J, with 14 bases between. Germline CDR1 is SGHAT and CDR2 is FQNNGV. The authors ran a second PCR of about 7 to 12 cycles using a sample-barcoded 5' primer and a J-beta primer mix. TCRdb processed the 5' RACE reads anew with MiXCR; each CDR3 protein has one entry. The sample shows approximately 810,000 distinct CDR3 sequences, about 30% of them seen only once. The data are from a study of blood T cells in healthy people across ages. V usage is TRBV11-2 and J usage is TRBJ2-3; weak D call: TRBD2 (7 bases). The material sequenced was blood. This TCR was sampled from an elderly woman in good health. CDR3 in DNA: TGTGCCAGCAGCGTCGGAGGGGGGGTCACAGATACGCAGTATTTT. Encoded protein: CASSVGGGVTDTQYF.